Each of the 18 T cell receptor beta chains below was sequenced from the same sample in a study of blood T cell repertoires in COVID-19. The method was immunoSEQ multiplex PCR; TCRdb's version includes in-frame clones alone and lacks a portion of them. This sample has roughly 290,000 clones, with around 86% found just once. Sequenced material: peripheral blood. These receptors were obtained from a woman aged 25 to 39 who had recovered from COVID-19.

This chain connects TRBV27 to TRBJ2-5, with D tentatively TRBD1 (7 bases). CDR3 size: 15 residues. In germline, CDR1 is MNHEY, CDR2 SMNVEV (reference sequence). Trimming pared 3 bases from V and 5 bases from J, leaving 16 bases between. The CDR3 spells CASSLRRGPGETQYF. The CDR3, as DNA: TGTGCCAGCAGTTTGAGGAGGGGGCCGGGGGAGACCCAGTACTTC.

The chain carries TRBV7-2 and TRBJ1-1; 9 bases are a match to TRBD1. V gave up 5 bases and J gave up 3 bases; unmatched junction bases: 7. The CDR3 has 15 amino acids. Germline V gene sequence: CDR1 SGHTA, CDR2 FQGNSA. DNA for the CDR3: TGTGCCAGCAGCCCTAACAGGGGGCGCGACACTGAAGCTTTCTTT. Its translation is CASSPNRGRDTEAFF.

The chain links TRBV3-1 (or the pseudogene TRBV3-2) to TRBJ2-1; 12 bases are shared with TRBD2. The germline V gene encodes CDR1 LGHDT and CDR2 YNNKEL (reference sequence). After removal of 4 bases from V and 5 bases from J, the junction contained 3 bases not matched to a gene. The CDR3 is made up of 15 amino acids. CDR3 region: CASSPTSGGNNEQFF. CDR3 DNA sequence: TGTGCCAGCAGCCCGACTAGCGGGGGAAACAATGAGCAGTTCTTC.

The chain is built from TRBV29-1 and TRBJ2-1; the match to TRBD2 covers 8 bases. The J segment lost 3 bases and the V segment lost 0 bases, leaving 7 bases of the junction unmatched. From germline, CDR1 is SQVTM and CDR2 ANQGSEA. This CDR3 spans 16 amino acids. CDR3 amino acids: CSVEDRASGFYNEQFF. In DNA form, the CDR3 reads TGCAGCGTTGAAGATCGGGCTAGCGGGTTCTACAATGAGCAGTTCTTC.

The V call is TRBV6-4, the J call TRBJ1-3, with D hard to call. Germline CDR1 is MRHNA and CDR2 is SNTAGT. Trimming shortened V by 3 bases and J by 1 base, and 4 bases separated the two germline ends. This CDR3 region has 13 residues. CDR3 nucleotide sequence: TGTGCCAGCAGTGAGCAGTCTGGAAACACCATATATTTT. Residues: CASSEQSGNTIYF.

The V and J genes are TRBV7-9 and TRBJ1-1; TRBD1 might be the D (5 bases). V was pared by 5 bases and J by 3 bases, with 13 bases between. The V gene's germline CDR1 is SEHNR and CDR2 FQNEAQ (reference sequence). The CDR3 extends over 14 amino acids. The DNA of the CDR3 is TGTGCCAGCAGCCTGCTGTCGGGGGACACTGAAGCTTTCTTT. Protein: CASSLLSGDTEAFF.

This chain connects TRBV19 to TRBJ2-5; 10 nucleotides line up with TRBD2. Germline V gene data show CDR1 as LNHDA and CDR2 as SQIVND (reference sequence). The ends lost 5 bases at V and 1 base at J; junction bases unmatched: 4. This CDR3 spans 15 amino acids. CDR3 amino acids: CASSLAGGFQETQYF. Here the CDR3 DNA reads TGTGCCAGTAGTTTAGCGGGGGGTTTCCAAGAGACCCAGTACTTC. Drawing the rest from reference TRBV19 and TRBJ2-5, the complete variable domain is DGGITQSPKYLFRKEGQNVTLSCEQNLNHDAMYWYRQDPGQGLRLIYYSQIVNDFQKGDIAEGYSVSREKKESFPLTVTSAQKNPTAFYLCASSLAGGFQETQYFGPGTRLLVL.

CDR3 DNA: TGTGCCAGCAGCCAAGATTTATGGGACAGGTTAGACTCTGGGGCCAACGTCCTGACTTTC. This translates into CASSQDLWDRLDSGANVLTF. This sequence joins TRBV3-1 (or the pseudogene TRBV3-2) and TRBJ2-6, with 8 bases lining up with TRBD1. The V and J ends lost 0 bases and 0 bases, in that order; junction bases with no gene match: 10. CDR3 length: 20 residues. CDR1 and CDR2 (germline): LGHDT, YNNKEL (reference sequence).

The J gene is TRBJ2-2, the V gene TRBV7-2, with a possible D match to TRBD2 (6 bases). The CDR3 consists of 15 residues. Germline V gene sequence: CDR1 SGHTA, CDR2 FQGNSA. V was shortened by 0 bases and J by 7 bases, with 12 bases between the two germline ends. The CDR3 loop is CASSLAPGEVGELFF. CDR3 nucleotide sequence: TGTGCCAGCAGCTTAGCTCCGGGGGAGGTCGGGGAGCTGTTTTTT. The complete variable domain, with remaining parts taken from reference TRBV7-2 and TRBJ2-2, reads GAGVSQSPSNKVTEKGKDVELRCDPISGHTALYWYRQSLGQGLEFLIYFQGNSAPDKSGLPSDRFSAERTGGSVSTLTIQRTQQEDSAVYLCASSLAPGEVGELFFGEGSRLTVL.

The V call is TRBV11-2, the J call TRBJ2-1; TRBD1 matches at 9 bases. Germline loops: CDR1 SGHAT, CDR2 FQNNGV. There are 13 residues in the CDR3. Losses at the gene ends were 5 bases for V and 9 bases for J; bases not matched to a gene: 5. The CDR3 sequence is CASSDTTGGEQFF. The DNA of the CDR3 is TGTGCCAGCAGCGATACGACAGGGGGTGAGCAGTTCTTC.

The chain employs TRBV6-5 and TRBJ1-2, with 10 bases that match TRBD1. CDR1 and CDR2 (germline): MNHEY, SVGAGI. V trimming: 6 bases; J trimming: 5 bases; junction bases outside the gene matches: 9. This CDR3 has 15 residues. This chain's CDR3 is CASSRGQGELYGYTF. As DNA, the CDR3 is TGTGCCAGCAGCCGAGGACAGGGGGAGTTGTATGGCTACACCTTC.

The CDR3 sequence is CASSMGGYGVPSEAFF. The CDR3 nucleotides read TGTGCCAGCAGCATGGGGGGATATGGTGTACCATCTGAAGCTTTCTTT. The chain recombines TRBV6-2 or TRBV6-3 with TRBJ1-1, with a tentative D call TRBD1 (5 bases). Trimming removed 6 bases from V and 6 bases from J, with 23 bases in between. This CDR3 spans 16 amino acids. The germline V gene encodes CDR1 MNHEY and CDR2 SVGEGT.

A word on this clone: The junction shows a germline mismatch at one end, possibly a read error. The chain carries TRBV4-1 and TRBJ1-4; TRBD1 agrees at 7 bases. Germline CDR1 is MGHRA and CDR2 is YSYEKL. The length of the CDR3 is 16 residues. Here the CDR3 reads CASRQGYRGTNEKLFF. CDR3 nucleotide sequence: TGCGCCAGCAGGCAAGGGTACAGGGGAACTAATGAAAAACTGTTTTTT.

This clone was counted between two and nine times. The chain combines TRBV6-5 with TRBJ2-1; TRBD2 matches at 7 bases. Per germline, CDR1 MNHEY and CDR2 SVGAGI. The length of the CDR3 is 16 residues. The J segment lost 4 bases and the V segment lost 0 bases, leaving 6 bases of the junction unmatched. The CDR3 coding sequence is TGTGCCAGCAGTTACTCGGCGGGGGAGGCATACAATGAGCAGTTCTTC. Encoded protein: CASSYSAGEAYNEQFF.

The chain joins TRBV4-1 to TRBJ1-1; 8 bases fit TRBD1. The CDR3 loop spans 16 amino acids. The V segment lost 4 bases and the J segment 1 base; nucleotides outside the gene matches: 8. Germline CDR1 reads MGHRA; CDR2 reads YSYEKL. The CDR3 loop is CASSPPWTGTNTEAFF. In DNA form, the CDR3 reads TGCGCCAGCAGCCCACCTTGGACAGGGACGAACACTGAAGCTTTCTTT.

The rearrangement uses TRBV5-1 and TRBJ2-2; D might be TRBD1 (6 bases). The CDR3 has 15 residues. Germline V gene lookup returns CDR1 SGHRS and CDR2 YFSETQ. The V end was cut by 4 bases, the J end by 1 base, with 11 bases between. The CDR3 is CASSPGTLNTGELFF. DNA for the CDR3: TGCGCCAGCAGCCCCGGGACACTGAACACCGGGGAGCTGTTTTTT.

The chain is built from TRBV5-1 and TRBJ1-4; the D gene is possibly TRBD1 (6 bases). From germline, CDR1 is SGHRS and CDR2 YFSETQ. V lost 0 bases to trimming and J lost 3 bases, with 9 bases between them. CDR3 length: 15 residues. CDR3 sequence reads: CASSLDRAANEKLFF. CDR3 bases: TGCGCCAGCAGCTTGGACAGGGCGGCTAATGAAAAACTGTTTTTT.

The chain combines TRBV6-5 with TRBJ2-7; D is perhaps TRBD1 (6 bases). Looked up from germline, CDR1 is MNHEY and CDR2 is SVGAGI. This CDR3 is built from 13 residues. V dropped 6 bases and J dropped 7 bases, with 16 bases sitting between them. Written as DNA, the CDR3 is TGTGCCAGCAGGAAACAGGGTTGGAGAGAGCAGTACTTC. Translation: CASRKQGWREQYF.